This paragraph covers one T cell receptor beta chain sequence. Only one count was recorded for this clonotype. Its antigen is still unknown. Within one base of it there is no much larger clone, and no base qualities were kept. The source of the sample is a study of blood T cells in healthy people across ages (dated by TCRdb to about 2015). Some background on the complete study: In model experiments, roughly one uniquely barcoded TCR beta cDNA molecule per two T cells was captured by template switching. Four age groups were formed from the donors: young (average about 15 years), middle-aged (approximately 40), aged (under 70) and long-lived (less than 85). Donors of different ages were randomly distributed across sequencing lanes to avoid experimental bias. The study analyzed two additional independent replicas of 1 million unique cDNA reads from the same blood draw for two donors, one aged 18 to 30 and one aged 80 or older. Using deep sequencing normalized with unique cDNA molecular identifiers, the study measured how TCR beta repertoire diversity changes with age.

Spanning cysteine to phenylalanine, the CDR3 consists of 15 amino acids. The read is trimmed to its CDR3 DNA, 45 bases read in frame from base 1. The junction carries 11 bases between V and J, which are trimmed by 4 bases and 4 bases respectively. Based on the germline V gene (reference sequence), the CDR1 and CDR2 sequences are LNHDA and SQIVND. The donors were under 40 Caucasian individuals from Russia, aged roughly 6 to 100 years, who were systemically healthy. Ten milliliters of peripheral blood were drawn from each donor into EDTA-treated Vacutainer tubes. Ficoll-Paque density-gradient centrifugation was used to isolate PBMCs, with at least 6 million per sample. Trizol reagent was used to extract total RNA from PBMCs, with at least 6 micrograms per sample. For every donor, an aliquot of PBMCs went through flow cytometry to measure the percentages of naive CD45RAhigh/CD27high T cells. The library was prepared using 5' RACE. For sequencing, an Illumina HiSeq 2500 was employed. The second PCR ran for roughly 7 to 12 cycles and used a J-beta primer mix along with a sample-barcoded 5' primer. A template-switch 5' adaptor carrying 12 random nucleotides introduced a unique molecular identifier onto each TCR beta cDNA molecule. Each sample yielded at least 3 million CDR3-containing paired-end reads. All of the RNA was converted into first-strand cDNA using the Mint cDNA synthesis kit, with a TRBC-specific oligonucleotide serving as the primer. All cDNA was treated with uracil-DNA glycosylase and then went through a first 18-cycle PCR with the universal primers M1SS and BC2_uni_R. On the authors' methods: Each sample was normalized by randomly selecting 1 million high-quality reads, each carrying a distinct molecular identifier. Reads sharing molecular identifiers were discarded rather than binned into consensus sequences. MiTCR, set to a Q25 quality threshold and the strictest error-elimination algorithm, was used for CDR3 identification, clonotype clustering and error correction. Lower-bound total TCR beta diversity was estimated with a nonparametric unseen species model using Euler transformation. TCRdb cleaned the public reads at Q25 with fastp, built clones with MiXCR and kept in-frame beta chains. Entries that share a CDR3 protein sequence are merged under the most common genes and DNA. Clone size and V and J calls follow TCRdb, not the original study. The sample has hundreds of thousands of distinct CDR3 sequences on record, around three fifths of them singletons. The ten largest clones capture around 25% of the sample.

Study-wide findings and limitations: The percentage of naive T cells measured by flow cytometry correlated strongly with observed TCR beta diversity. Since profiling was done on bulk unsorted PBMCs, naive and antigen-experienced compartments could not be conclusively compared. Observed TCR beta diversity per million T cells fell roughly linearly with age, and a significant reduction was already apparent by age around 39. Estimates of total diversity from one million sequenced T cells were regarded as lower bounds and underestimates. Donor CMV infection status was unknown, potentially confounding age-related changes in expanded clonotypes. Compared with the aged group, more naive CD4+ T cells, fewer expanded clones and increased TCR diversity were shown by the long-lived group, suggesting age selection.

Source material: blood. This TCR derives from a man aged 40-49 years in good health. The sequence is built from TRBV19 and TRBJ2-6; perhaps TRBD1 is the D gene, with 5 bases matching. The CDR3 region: CASSTLGAGANVLTF. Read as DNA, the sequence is TGTGCCAGTAGTACTTTAGGGGCCGGGGCCAACGTCCTGACTTTC.